The rows below give T cell receptor beta chains drawn from one sample of a study of identical twins. TCRdb ran MiXCR on the 5' RACE reads and lists one entry per CDR3 protein. The sample holds about 890,000 distinct CDR3 sequences, about 12% seen once. These data were also filed under a second study, of yellow fever vaccine responses in identical twins.

Sequencing was done on a sample of PBMCs. The origin of the receptors is a woman aged 18-29 years in good health. Both conserved end residues are part of each CDR3. A D gene is named only where the DNA matches it firmly. The size of a clone is reported for some rows only, either as once, few or many, or as a class for expanded clones.

cdr3_aa	cdr3_nt	clone_size	d_call	v_call	j_call
CATSRDSSGGAQETQYF	TGTGCCACCAGCAGAGATAGTTCGGGGGGTGCCCAAGAGACCCAGTACTTC	.	TRBD2	TRBV15	TRBJ2-5
CASSFMPSGSLDEQFF	TGCGCCAGCAGCTTCATGCCTAGCGGGAGTTTGGATGAGCAGTTCTTC	.	TRBD2	TRBV5-1	TRBJ2-1
CASSVGGVWTEAFF	TGTGCCAGCAGCGTCGGGGGCGTTTGGACTGAAGCTTTCTTT	few	.	TRBV11-2	TRBJ1-1
CASSLALAGGGEQFF	TGCGCCAGCAGCTTGGCCCTGGCAGGGGGTGGTGAGCAGTTCTTC	.	TRBD1	TRBV5-1	TRBJ2-1
CASSSQDRAKNIQYF	TGTGCCAGCAGTTCCCAGGACAGGGCCAAAAACATTCAGTACTTC	few	TRBD1	TRBV12-3/TRBV12-4	TRBJ2-4
CASSSLAGGTYGYTF	TGTGCCAGCAGTTCTTTGGCAGGGGGCACCTATGGCTACACCTTC	few	TRBD1	TRBV2	TRBJ1-2
CASSGKLAVNEQFF	TGCGCCAGCAGCGGAAAACTAGCGGTTAATGAGCAGTTCTTC	few	TRBD2	TRBV5-1	TRBJ2-1
CASSFVLQGGSNQPQHF	TGTGCCAGCAGTTTTGTCTTACAGGGAGGGAGCAATCAGCCCCAGCATTTT	few	.	TRBV6-2/TRBV6-3	TRBJ1-5
CATSRAPQGTDYEQYF	TGTGCCACCAGCAGAGCCCCCCAGGGGACGGATTACGAGCAGTACTTC	.	.	TRBV15	TRBJ2-7
CASSLGGLTQETQYF	TGCGCCAGCAGCTTGGGGGGACTTACACAAGAGACCCAGTACTTC	.	.	TRBV5-1	TRBJ2-5
CASSTRDGQETQYF	TGTGCCAGCAGCACCCGGGACGGACAAGAGACCCAGTACTTC	few	.	TRBV11-3	TRBJ2-5
CASSPVVEYEQYF	TGTGCCAGCTCACCCGTCGTAGAGTACGAGCAGTACTTC	.	.	TRBV18	TRBJ2-7
CSAGTGVSTDTQYF	TGCAGCGCTGGAACGGGGGTTAGCACAGATACGCAGTATTTT	.	.	TRBV29-1	TRBJ2-3
CASSPALRGGPQETQYF	TGTGCCAGCAGCCCTGCCCTAAGGGGAGGGCCCCAAGAGACCCAGTACTTC	few	TRBD2	TRBV11-1	TRBJ2-5
CASSVGTKQETQYF	TGTGCCAGCAGCGTAGGCACAAAACAAGAGACCCAGTACTTC	.	.	TRBV9	TRBJ2-5
CSATTIVGGPSTDTQYF	TGCAGTGCTACCACCATTGTCGGGGGGCCTAGCACAGATACGCAGTATTTT	few	.	TRBV20-1	TRBJ2-3
CASSPTDITGELFF	TGTGCCAGCAGCCCCACGGACATCACCGGGGAGCTGTTTTTT	.	.	TRBV9	TRBJ2-2